The rows below give T cell receptor beta chains drawn from one sample of a study of T-cell reconstitution after alpha-beta-depleted transplantation in children. One entry per CDR3 protein results from TCRdb running MiXCR on the PCR reads. The sample has hundreds of thousands of distinct CDR3 sequences, under 14% seen once. Sequencing was performed on peripheral blood, taken 180 days after TCRalphabeta/CD19-depleted stem cell transplant. Receptor source: a male patient under 10 years old who had a stem cell transplant for chronic granulomatous disease, so the T cells may come from the graft donor. Each CDR3 is given with its conserved first and last residue. The D gene is left open where the match is weak. Size tells how often a clone was seen (once, few, many) or the class of an expanded clone, and some rows leave it out.

-	TRBV9	TRBJ1-2	many	CASSTRTDDYGYTF	TGTGCCAGCAGCACCCGGACCGATGACTATGGCTACACCTTC
-	TRBV15	TRBJ1-5	few	CATSREGGAGQPQHF	TGTGCCACCAGCAGAGAGGGGGGGGCTGGCCAGCCCCAGCATTTT
-	TRBV12-3/TRBV12-4	TRBJ1-5	many	CASSLSTAGRNQPQHF	TGTGCCAGCAGTTTAAGTACGGCTGGGCGCAATCAGCCCCAGCATTTT
TRBD1	TRBV29-1	TRBJ2-1	many	CSVELLGTGGSYNEQFF	TGCAGCGTTGAACTCCTCGGGACAGGGGGCTCCTACAATGAGCAGTTCTTC
TRBD1	TRBV30	TRBJ1-3	few	CAGQGSGNTIYF	TGTGCCGGACAGGGGTCTGGAAACACCATATATTTT
-	TRBV30	TRBJ2-7	-	CAWRTPWGLAREQYF	TGTGCCTGGAGGACCCCCTGGGGGCTAGCGCGGGAGCAGTACTTC
-	TRBV12-3/TRBV12-4	TRBJ2-3	many	CASSLIRSTDTQYF	TGTGCCAGCAGTTTAATCCGGAGCACAGATACGCAGTATTTT
-	TRBV29-1	TRBJ2-7	many	CSIRTDYYEQYF	TGCAGCATTCGGACAGATTACTACGAGCAGTACTTC
-	TRBV27	TRBJ2-3	many	CASSLLGRASTDTQYF	TGTGCCAGCAGTTTATTGGGGCGGGCTAGCACAGATACGCAGTATTTT
-	TRBV2	TRBJ2-7	few	CASSEIQSSYEQYF	TGTGCCAGCAGTGAAATCCAGTCCTCCTACGAGCAGTACTTC
-	TRBV19	TRBJ2-7	-	CASSSSDFSYEQYF	TGTGCCAGTAGTTCCTCGGACTTCTCCTACGAGCAGTACTTC
TRBD2	TRBV19	TRBJ2-3	-	CASSFLAGEEVDTQYF	TGTGCCAGTAGTTTTCTAGCGGGAGAGGAGGTTGATACGCAGTATTTT
-	TRBV12-3/TRBV12-4	TRBJ1-6	many	CASRIQGSNSPLHF	TGTGCCAGCAGGATCCAAGGGAGCAATTCACCCCTCCACTTT
-	TRBV24-1	TRBJ2-1	many	CATSDGWQRNFNEQFF	TGTGCCACCAGTGATGGGTGGCAACGCAATTTTAATGAGCAGTTCTTC
-	TRBV7-2	TRBJ2-1	-	CASSLSRDVYNEQFF	TGTGCCAGCAGCTTATCGCGGGACGTCTACAATGAGCAGTTCTTC
-	TRBV2	TRBJ2-1	many	CASRGGGQFF	TGTGCCAGCAGGGGAGGAGGGCAGTTCTTC
-	TRBV20-1	TRBJ2-7	-	CSARLGAREQYF	TGCAGTGCTAGATTAGGGGCGCGGGAGCAGTACTTC
-	TRBV14	TRBJ2-1	few	CASSRQASEQFF	TGTGCCAGCAGCCGACAGGCGAGTGAGCAGTTCTTC
-	TRBV15	TRBJ2-2	many	CATSRDAGGELFF	TGTGCCACCAGCAGAGATGCGGGGGGGGAGCTGTTTTTT
TRBD1	TRBV28	TRBJ2-7	few	CASMETGVGEQYF	TGTGCCAGCATGGAGACAGGGGTAGGCGAGCAGTACTTC
TRBD1	TRBV7-3	TRBJ2-6	many	CASSLPGQGSSFGANVLTF	TGTGCCAGCAGCTTACCGGGACAGGGGTCCTCCTTTGGGGCCAACGTCCTGACTTTC
-	TRBV5-1	TRBJ1-2	many	CASSPAMAVLGYGYTF	TGCGCCAGCAGCCCGGCGATGGCCGTACTGGGCTATGGCTACACCTTC
-	TRBV29-1	TRBJ2-3	many	CSVDASAGDTQYF	TGCAGCGTTGATGCGTCGGCGGGGGATACGCAGTATTTT
TRBD2	TRBV29-1	TRBJ2-2	many	CSVEGLAGDTGELFF	TGCAGCGTTGAAGGACTAGCGGGGGACACCGGGGAGCTGTTTTTT
-	TRBV29-1	TRBJ1-6	many	CSVAGLRGDSPLHF	TGCAGCGTTGCAGGGCTCCGCGGGGATTCACCCCTCCACTTT
-	TRBV11-2	TRBJ1-2	many	CASSLDRQQGYGYTF	TGTGCCAGCAGCTTAGATCGGCAGCAGGGCTATGGCTACACCTTC
-	TRBV20-1	TRBJ2-4	many	CSASRQTGRQNIQYF	TGCAGTGCTAGCCGGCAGACTGGCCGCCAAAACATTCAGTACTTC
-	TRBV6-2/TRBV6-3	TRBJ2-7	many	CASSPPGALYEQYF	TGTGCCAGCAGTCCCCCAGGGGCTTTGTACGAGCAGTACTTC
TRBD1	TRBV20-1	TRBJ1-5	many	CSATRGGTGKNQPQHF	TGCAGTGCTACCCGCGGGGGGACAGGGAAAAATCAGCCCCAGCATTTT
TRBD1	TRBV5-1	TRBJ2-3	many	CASSLVPGGPDTQYF	TGCGCCAGCAGCTTGGTTCCAGGGGGTCCAGATACGCAGTATTTT
-	TRBV27	TRBJ2-2	many	CASSFRRTNTGELFF	TGTGCCAGCAGTTTTCGGCGGACGAACACCGGGGAGCTGTTTTTT
TRBD1	TRBV28	TRBJ2-3	many	CASSFRTGGADTQYF	TGTGCCAGCAGTTTTCGGACAGGGGGCGCCGATACGCAGTATTTT
TRBD1	TRBV10-3	TRBJ2-7	-	CAISRDSYEQYF	TGTGCCATCAGCCGGGACAGCTACGAGCAGTACTTC
-	TRBV30	TRBJ1-2	-	CARSAGGRNSNYGYTF	TGTGCCCGGAGTGCGGGGGGGCGAAATTCGAACTATGGCTACACCTTC
TRBD1	TRBV3-1	TRBJ2-5	few	CASSYVTGVGATQYF	TGTGCCAGCAGCTACGTAACAGGGGTGGGTGCGACCCAGTACTTC
-	TRBV6-1	TRBJ1-4	few	CASTKGRDSLFF	TGTGCCAGCACAAAAGGGAGGGATTCACTGTTTTTT
TRBD2	TRBV20-1	TRBJ2-1	many	CSARVRENEQFF	TGCAGTGCTAGAGTGCGGGAGAATGAGCAGTTCTTC
-	TRBV7-2	TRBJ1-2	many	CASSLDSRGRNYGYTF	TGTGCCAGCAGCTTAGACAGCCGCGGTAGAAACTATGGCTACACCTTC
-	TRBV5-6	TRBJ1-5	many	CASSLGPPAGQPQHF	TGTGCCAGCAGCTTGGGACCTCCGGCGGGTCAGCCCCAGCATTTT
TRBD2	TRBV20-1	TRBJ2-7	many	CSARDWPSGRIGYEQYF	TGCAGTGCTAGAGATTGGCCTAGCGGGAGGATCGGCTACGAGCAGTACTTC
-	TRBV11-2	TRBJ1-3	-	CASSPLPRGRGNTIYF	TGTGCCAGCAGCCCCCTTCCACGGGGGCGGGGAAACACCATATATTTT
-	TRBV30	TRBJ2-5	many	CAWSDLMRLYF	TGTGCCTGGAGCGACCTTATGAGGCTGTACTTC
-	TRBV5-1	TRBJ1-4	many	CASSWGDTTPEKLFF	TGCGCCAGCAGCTGGGGGGACACCACGCCAGAAAAACTGTTTTTT
TRBD1	TRBV12-3/TRBV12-4	TRBJ1-5	many	CASSPGTVDSNQPQHF	TGTGCCAGCAGCCCCGGGACAGTAGATAGCAATCAGCCCCAGCATTTT
-	TRBV7-3	TRBJ1-2	many	CASSLQGLVGYTF	TGTGCCAGCAGCTTGCAGGGGCTTGTTGGCTACACCTTC
-	TRBV7-9	TRBJ2-1	many	CASSPPTTLYNEQFF	TGTGCCAGCAGCCCCCCCACCACCCTCTACAATGAGCAGTTCTTC
TRBD2	TRBV6-1	TRBJ2-1	many	CASVQLTSGGKSSYNEQFF	TGTGCCAGCGTCCAACTCACTAGCGGGGGGAAGAGCTCCTACAATGAGCAGTTCTTC
TRBD1	TRBV28	TRBJ2-3	many	CASSLNDRGPQDTQYF	TGTGCCAGCAGTCTAAACGACAGGGGGCCTCAAGATACGCAGTATTTT
-	TRBV10-2	TRBJ1-5	many	CASSDPGDANQPQHF	TGCGCCAGCAGTGACCCGGGGGACGCAAATCAGCCCCAGCATTTT